Described below is a single T cell receptor beta chain sequence and its context. Antigen specificity is unknown. The data derive from a study of T cell responses to AZD1222 COVID-19 vaccine. Study-wide results and caveats: Spike-specific TCR breadth and depth both grew after two AZD1222 doses.

Per the germline V gene, CDR1 is LNHDA and CDR2 is SQIVND (reference sequence). V gave up 1 base and J gave up 0 bases, with 6 bases separating them. The CDR3 totals 15 residues. The table came from immunoSEQ multiplex PCR; TCRdb's copy has only in-frame clones and leaves some out. The table shows 200,000 to 250,000 clones, with less than 95% occurring only once. Sequences were derived from peripheral blood, sampled 28 days after the second dose of the MenACWY control vaccine. The chain has TRBV19 and TRBJ2-2, with D possibly matching TRBD1 (5 bases). This TCR was sampled from an adult who received the MenACWY meningococcal vaccine as a control. In DNA, the CDR3 is TGTGCCAGTAGTATAGGCAGGGCGAACACCGGGGAGCTGTTTTTT. It specifies CASSIGRANTGELFF.